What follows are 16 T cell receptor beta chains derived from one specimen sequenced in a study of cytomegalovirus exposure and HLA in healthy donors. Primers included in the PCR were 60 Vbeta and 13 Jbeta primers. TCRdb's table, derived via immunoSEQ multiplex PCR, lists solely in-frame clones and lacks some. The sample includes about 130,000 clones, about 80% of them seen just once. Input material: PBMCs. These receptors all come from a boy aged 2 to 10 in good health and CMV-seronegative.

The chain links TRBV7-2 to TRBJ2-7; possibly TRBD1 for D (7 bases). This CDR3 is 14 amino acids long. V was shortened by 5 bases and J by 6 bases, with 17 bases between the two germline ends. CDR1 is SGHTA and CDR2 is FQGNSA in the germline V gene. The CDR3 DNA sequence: TGTGCCAGCAGCCCGGGGGTGGACAGGCCCGAGCAGTACTTC. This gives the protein CASSPGVDRPEQYF.

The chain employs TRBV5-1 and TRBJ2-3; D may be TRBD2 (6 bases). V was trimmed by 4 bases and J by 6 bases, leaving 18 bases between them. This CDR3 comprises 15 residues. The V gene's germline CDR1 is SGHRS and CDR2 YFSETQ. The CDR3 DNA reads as TGCGCCAGCAGCCTGGGCGGGACTGCTCAGGATACGCAGTATTTT. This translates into CASSLGGTAQDTQYF.

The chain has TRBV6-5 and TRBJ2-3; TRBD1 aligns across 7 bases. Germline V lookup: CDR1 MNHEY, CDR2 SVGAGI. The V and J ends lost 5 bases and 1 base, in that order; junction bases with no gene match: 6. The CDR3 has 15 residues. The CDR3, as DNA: TGTGCCAGCAGTCTAGGAACAGGGGGCACAGATACGCAGTATTTT. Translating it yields CASSLGTGGTDTQYF.

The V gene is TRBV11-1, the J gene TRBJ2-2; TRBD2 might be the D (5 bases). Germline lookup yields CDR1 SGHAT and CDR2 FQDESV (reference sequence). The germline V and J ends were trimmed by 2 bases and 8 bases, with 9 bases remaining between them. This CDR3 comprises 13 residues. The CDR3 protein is CASSLISGGELFF. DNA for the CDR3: TGTGCCAGCAGCTTAATCTCGGGGGGGGAGCTGTTTTTT.

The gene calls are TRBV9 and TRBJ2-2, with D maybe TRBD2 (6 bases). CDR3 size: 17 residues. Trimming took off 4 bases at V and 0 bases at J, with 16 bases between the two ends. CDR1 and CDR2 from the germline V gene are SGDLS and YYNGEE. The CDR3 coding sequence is TGTGCCAGCAGCCCCCCTGCGGGACTGGCGAACACCGGGGAGCTGTTTTTT. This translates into CASSPPAGLANTGELFF.

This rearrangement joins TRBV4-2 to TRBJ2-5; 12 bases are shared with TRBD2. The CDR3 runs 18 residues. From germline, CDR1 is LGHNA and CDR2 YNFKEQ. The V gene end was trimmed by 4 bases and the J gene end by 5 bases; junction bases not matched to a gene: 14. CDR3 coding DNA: TGTGCCAGCAGCCGGAACTATGGGCTAGCGGGGGGGCAGGAGACCCAGTACTTC. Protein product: CASSRNYGLAGGQETQYF.

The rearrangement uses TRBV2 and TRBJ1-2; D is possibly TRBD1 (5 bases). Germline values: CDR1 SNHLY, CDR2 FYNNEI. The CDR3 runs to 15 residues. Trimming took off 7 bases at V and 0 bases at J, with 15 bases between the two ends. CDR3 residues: CASNSGETANYGYTF. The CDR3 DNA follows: TGTGCCAGCAATTCGGGGGAAACAGCTAACTATGGCTACACCTTC.

The CDR3 DNA sequence: TGTGCCTGGAGTACGGGACAGGGGGCCACTGAAGCTTTCTTT. The encoded protein is CAWSTGQGATEAFF. The chain uses TRBV30 and TRBJ1-1; 12 bases align to TRBD1. The CDR3 is made up of 14 amino acids. Germline assignment: CDR1 GTSNPN and CDR2 SVGIG (reference sequence). The V segment lost 2 bases and the J segment 4 bases; nucleotides outside the gene matches: 2. The full variable domain, with the rest looked up from reference TRBV30 and TRBJ1-1, is SQTIHQWPATLVQPVGSPLSLECTVEGTSNPNLYWYRQAAGRGLQLLFYSVGIGQISSEVPQNLSASRPQDRQFILSSKKLLLSDSGFYLCAWSTGQGATEAFFGQGTRLTVV.

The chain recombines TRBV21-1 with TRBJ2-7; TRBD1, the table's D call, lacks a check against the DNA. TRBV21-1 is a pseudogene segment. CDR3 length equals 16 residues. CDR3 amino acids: CASLKIDSIQTYEQYV. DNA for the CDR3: TGTGCCAGCCTCAAAATAGACAGCATCCAGACCTACGAGCAGTACGTC.

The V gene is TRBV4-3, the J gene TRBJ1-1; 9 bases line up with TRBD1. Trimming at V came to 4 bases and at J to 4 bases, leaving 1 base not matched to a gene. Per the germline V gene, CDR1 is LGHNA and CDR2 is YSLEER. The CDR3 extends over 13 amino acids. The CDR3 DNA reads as TGCGCCAGCAGCCTACAGGGGGCCACTGAAGCTTTCTTT. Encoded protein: CASSLQGATEAFF.

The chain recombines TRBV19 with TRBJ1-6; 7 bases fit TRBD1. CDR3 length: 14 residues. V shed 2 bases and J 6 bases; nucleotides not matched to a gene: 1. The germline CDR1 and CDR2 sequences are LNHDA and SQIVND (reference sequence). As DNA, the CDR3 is TGTGCCAGTAGTATAAGGGGGCCTAATTCACCCCTCCACTTT. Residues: CASSIRGPNSPLHF.

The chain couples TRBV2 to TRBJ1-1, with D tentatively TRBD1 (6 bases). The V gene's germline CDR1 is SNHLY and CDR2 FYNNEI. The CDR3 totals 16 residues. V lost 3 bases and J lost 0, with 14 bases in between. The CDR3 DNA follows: TGTGCCAGCAGTGACTCTGGCGACAGGTTGAACACTGAAGCTTTCTTT. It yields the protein CASSDSGDRLNTEAFF.

The CDR3 protein is CASSPIQGTGELFF. Written as DNA, the CDR3 is TGTGCCAGCAGCCCTATACAGGGAACCGGGGAGCTGTTTTTT. The V and J genes are TRBV11-2 and TRBJ2-2; D is perhaps TRBD1 (6 bases). V was clipped by 5 bases and J by 5 bases, with 12 bases between them. The length of the CDR3 is 14 residues. CDR1 is SGHAT and CDR2 is FQNNGV in the germline V gene.

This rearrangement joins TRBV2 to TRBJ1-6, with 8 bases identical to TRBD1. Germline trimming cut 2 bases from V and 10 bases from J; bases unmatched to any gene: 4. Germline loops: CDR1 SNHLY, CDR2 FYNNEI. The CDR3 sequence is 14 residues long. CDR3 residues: CASSELQGGSPLHF. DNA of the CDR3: TGTGCCAGCAGTGAACTACAGGGGGGATCACCCCTCCACTTT.

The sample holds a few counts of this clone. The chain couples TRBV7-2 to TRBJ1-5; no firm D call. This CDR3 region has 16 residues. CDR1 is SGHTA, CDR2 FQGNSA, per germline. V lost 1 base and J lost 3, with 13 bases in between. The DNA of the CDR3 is TGTGCCAGCAGCTTAGTCCTGTCCAGGCTCAATCAGCCCCAGCATTTT. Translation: CASSLVLSRLNQPQHF.

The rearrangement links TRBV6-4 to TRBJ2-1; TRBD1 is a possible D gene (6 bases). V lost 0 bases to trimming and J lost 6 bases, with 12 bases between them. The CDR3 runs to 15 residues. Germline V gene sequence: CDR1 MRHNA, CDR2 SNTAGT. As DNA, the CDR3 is TGTGCCAGCAGTGACTCTACAGGGACGGTCAATGAGCAGTTCTTC. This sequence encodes CASSDSTGTVNEQFF.